Listed below are T cell receptor beta chains from one sample, sequenced in a study of cytomegalovirus exposure and HLA in healthy donors. The data were produced by immunoSEQ multiplex PCR, yet TCRdb's version contains in-frame clones alone and is incomplete. This sample has about 74,000 clones, with 94% found just once. Input material: PBMCs. These receptors were collected from a woman between 18 and 29 years old in good health and CMV-seropositive. The CDR3 runs from the conserved cysteine through the conserved F or W. Fields, in order: clone size, V gene, D gene, J gene, CDR3 protein, CDR3 DNA. D genes are given only for firm matches. Rows give clone size only sometimes, using once, few, many, or a class for an expanded clone.

>NA|TRBV9|TRBD2|TRBJ2-1
CASSVFAGLAGATYNEQFF
TGTGCCAGCAGCGTCTTCGCTGGTTTAGCGGGGGCCACCTACAATGAGCAGTTCTTC
>NA|TRBV30|TRBD1|TRBJ2-7
CAWGGGTGPYEQYF
TGTGCCTGGGGGGGCGGGACAGGGCCCTACGAGCAGTACTTC
>NA|TRBV2|NA|TRBJ2-7
CASSGQQVDF
TGTGCCAGCAGTGGGCAACAGGTGGACTTC
>NA|TRBV5-1|NA|TRBJ2-5
CASSLEAGSETQYF
TGCGCCAGCAGCTTGGAGGCAGGCTCAGAGACCCAGTACTTC
>NA|TRBV6-4|NA|TRBJ1-2
CASSEGWPSYGYTF
TGTGCCAGCAGTGAGGGCTGGCCGTCCTATGGCTACACCTTC
>NA|TRBV7-9|TRBD1|TRBJ1-1
CASSPGTGASNTEAFF
TGTGCCAGCAGCCCAGGGACAGGGGCTTCGAACACTGAAGCTTTCTTT
>NA|TRBV10-2|TRBD1|TRBJ1-6
CASSNGAGGNSPLHF
TGCGCCAGCAGTAATGGGGCAGGGGGGAATTCACCCCTCCACTTT
>once|TRBV2|NA|TRBJ1-3
CASLRLTGNRIYF
TGTGCCAGCCTTCGTTTAACAGGGAACAGGATATATTTT
>NA|TRBV6-6|NA|TRBJ2-7
CASRHSDIYEQYF
TGTGCCAGCAGGCACTCCGACATCTACGAGCAGTACTTC
>NA|TRBV6-4|NA|TRBJ2-4
CASSVKGGGDIQYF
TGTGCCAGCAGTGTAAAGGGTGGAGGAGACATTCAGTACTTC
>NA|TRBV9|TRBD2|TRBJ2-1
CASSALAGGSNEQFF
TGTGCCAGCAGCGCTCTAGCGGGCGGGAGCAATGAGCAGTTCTTC
>NA|TRBV4-1|NA|TRBJ2-7
CASSQFSLSVRVPYEQYF
TGCGCCAGCAGCCAATTCTCCCTCAGCGTGAGGGTCCCCTACGAGCAGTACTTC
>NA|TRBV7-8|NA|TRBJ2-2
CASSLVSGDTGELFF
TGTGCCAGCAGCTTAGTGTCGGGGGACACCGGGGAGCTGTTTTTT
>NA|TRBV7-6|NA|TRBJ2-1
CASSPGESSYNEQFF
TGTGCCAGCAGCCCTGGGGAGAGCTCCTACAATGAGCAGTTCTTC
>NA|TRBV27|TRBD2|TRBJ2-7
CASLGTSGGKTYEQYF
TGTGCCAGCCTCGGGACTAGCGGGGGGAAAACCTACGAGCAGTACTTC
>NA|TRBV5-1|NA|TRBJ1-1
CASSLGTEGTVEAFF
TGCGCCAGCAGCTTGGGAACCGAGGGTACCGTGGAAGCTTTCTTT
>NA|TRBV5-1|NA|TRBJ1-2
CASSGETAVNYGYTF
TGCGCCAGCAGCGGAGAGACGGCAGTCAACTATGGCTACACCTTC
>NA|TRBV19|NA|TRBJ2-7
CASRPGRFGTYEQYF
TGTGCCAGTAGGCCCGGACGGTTCGGGACCTACGAGCAGTACTTC
>NA|TRBV7-6|NA|TRBJ2-3
CASSLEPSTDTQYF
TGTGCCAGCAGCTTAGAGCCGAGCACAGATACGCAGTATTTT
>NA|TRBV9|NA|TRBJ1-1
CASSTETGNTEAFF
TGTGCCAGCAGCACCGAGACAGGGAACACTGAAGCTTTCTTT
>NA|TRBV27|NA|TRBJ2-3
CASSLKARRGDTQYF
TGTGCCAGCAGTTTAAAAGCTCGTAGGGGAGATACGCAGTATTTT
>NA|TRBV30|NA|TRBJ2-5
CAWSVQGETQYF
TGTGCCTGGAGTGTACAGGGTGAGACCCAGTACTTC
>NA|TRBV6-1|NA|TRBJ1-1
CASILRSEAFF
TGTGCCAGCATCCTCCGGAGTGAAGCTTTCTTT
>NA|TRBV11-2|NA|TRBJ2-2
CASSKGQGEITGELFF
TGTGCCAGCAGCAAGGGCCAGGGTGAAATCACCGGGGAGCTGTTTTTT
>NA|TRBV27|NA|TRBJ2-5
CASSNYRVEAKETQYF
TGTGCCAGCAGTAATTACAGGGTTGAGGCAAAAGAGACCCAGTACTTC
>NA|TRBV6-1|TRBD2|TRBJ2-3
CASSEVERGFTDTQYF
TGTGCCAGCAGTGAAGTGGAGCGGGGCTTCACAGATACGCAGTATTTT
>NA|TRBV5-1|TRBD2|TRBJ2-3
CASSLAVLAGADTQYF
TGCGCCAGCAGCTTGGCCGTACTAGCGGGAGCAGATACGCAGTATTTT
>NA|TRBV7-9|TRBD2|TRBJ2-7
CASSPGLALSYEQYF
TGTGCCAGCAGCCCCGGACTAGCGCTGTCCTACGAGCAGTACTTC
>NA|TRBV27|NA|TRBJ1-2
CASSFTRVDGYTF
TGTGCCAGCAGTTTCACCAGGGTGGATGGCTACACCTTC
>NA|TRBV5-1|NA|TRBJ1-1
CASSVQGGTEAFF
TGCGCCAGCAGCGTACAGGGTGGCACTGAAGCTTTCTTT
>once|TRBV30|TRBD1|TRBJ1-1
CAWDREDTEAFF
TGTGCCTGGGACAGGGAGGACACTGAAGCTTTCTTT